This T cell receptor beta chain was retrieved from a study of human T cells and chemical hapten exposure. Background on the study: Read at 6 days, the patch tests placed 0.01% DPC on the upper back. Study-wide results and limits: The study found that DPC sensitization did not change TCRs above 1 in 1000 frequency. The count of PT1 expanded TCRs correlated positively with patch test score.

CDR1 is SGHTA, CDR2 FQGNSA, per germline. With V trimmed by 5 bases and J by 2 bases, 4 bases remained unmatched. The CDR3 has 15 amino acids. On this clonotype: What it recognizes is unknown.

TCRdb passed the RACE reads through MiXCR, listing each CDR3 protein once. This sample yields about 340,000 distinct CDR3 sequences, of which roughly 6.9% are seen a single time; 7.5% to 8.5% belongs to the top ten. Indicated time point: patch test 1, 2 weeks after DPC sensitization. The treatment here: therapeutic diphenylcyclopropenone sensitization with weekly scalp DPC. This TCR came from a woman under 30 with alopecia areata. Some clones in this sample may be carry-over from other donors' samples. The sequences come from whole blood, collected in connection with sensitization to the hapten diphenylcyclopropenone (DPC). The V call is TRBV7-2, the J call TRBJ2-3; 10 nucleotides match TRBD2. The CDR3 here is CASSRLAGYTDTQYF. CDR3 nucleotide sequence: TGTGCCAGCAGCCGACTAGCGGGCTACACAGATACGCAGTATTTT.